These T cell receptor beta chains were read from a single sample in a study of T cell repertoires in cytomegalovirus infection. The antigens for these receptors are not known. MiXCR, run by TCRdb on the reads, gives a single entry per CDR3 protein. The table lists some 940,000 distinct CDR3 sequences, roughly 31% of them singletons. Here the sequenced sample was cultured CD8+ T cells from PBMCs, taken from culture after CMV antigen stimulation. The receptors here all came from a human donor in good health (CMV status not recorded). Some clones in this sample may be carry-over from other donors' samples. The CDR3 runs from the conserved cysteine through the conserved F or W. The order of the fields is J gene, D gene, V gene, clone size, CDR3 DNA, CDR3 protein. A D gene is named only where the DNA matches it firmly. The size entry is marked missing in some rows and otherwise reads once, few, many or a size class.

TRBJ1-1 - TRBV6-6 few TGTGCCAGCACACGAGTTAACACTGAAGCTTTCTTT CASTRVNTEAFF
TRBJ2-5 - TRBV12-3/TRBV12-4 few TGTGCCAGCAGTTTAAGGGCAGAGCAAGAGACCCAGTACTTC CASSLRAEQETQYF
TRBJ2-5 - TRBV9 few TGTGCCAGCAGCGTAGGCGGGGAAGAGACCCAGTACTTC CASSVGGEETQYF
TRBJ2-1 TRBD1 TRBV5-1 - TGCGCCAGCAGCTCGAGGACGGGACAGAGCTCCTACAATGAGGAGTTCTTC CASSSRTGQSSYNEEFF
TRBJ2-2 - TRBV6-6 - TGTGCCAGCAGTTACCCCGGGACGATCGACACCGGGGAGCTGTTTTTT CASSYPGTIDTGELFF
TRBJ2-7 TRBD1 TRBV7-9 few TGTGCCAGCAGCCCCAAGGACAGGCCTTCCTACGAGCAGTACTTC CASSPKDRPSYEQYF
TRBJ2-4 TRBD1 TRBV7-8 - TGTGCCAGCAGCTCCAGACAGGGGATTTTCAAAAACATTCAGTACTTC CASSSRQGIFKNIQYF
TRBJ1-5 TRBD1 TRBV7-6 few TGTGCCAGCAGAGCGGGACAGGGGGCAGGGCAGCCCCAGCATTTT CASRAGQGAGQPQHF
TRBJ2-7 - TRBV19 - TGTGCCAGTATGCAGGGAGACGAGCAGTACTTC CASMQGDEQYF
TRBJ2-2 - TRBV7-9 few TGTGCCATTGGCGCAGGGTACACCGGGGAGCTGTTTTTT CAIGAGYTGELFF
TRBJ1-6 - TRBV12-3/TRBV12-4 many TGTGCCAGCAGTTTCATCGGCAGGGTCAGATCACCCCTCCACTTT CASSFIGRVRSPLHF
TRBJ1-5 - TRBV27 - TGTGCCAGCGGGCTGGAGGCGCGTCAGCCCCAGCATTTT CASGLEARQPQHF
TRBJ1-2 - TRBV6-1 - TGTGCCAGCAAATACAGGGATGGCTACACCTTC CASKYRDGYTF
TRBJ2-3 TRBD2 TRBV20-1 few TGCAGTGCTAGTGAGGCGGGGGGCGGCACAGATACGCAGTATTTT CSASEAGGGTDTQYF
TRBJ1-5 - TRBV28 few TGTGCCAGCAGTTCAGACAGGTTCTACAATCAGCCCCAGCATTTT CASSSDRFYNQPQHF
TRBJ1-2 TRBD1 TRBV19 once TGTGCCACCAGGACAGGGCCAGGGGGCTATGGCTACACCTTC CATRTGPGGYGYTF
TRBJ2-3 TRBD2 TRBV7-9 few TGTGCCAGCAGCCGCCCGTCGACTAGCGGGGAAGATACGCAGTATTTT CASSRPSTSGEDTQYF
TRBJ2-3 - TRBV2 few TGTGCCAGAACCTCTTTCCGGGACAACCGCACAGATACGCAGTATTTT CARTSFRDNRTDTQYF
TRBJ2-1 TRBD2 TRBV27 few TGTGCCAGCGGGGGGGGTTTTACAAATGAGCAGTTCTTC CASGGGFTNEQFF
TRBJ2-6 - TRBV2 - TGTGCCAGCACCCCTAAGCTCGGGACGGAGACTAGCTCTGGGGCCAACGTCCTGACTTTC CASTPKLGTETSSGANVLTF
TRBJ2-2 - TRBV24-1 - TGTGCCACCAGTGACCCGAGAAACACCGGGGAGCTGTTTTTT CATSDPRNTGELFF
TRBJ2-1 TRBD1 TRBV18 - TGTGCCAGCTCACCATTTGGGGACAGCTACAATGAGCAGTTCTTC CASSPFGDSYNEQFF
TRBJ1-2 - TRBV2 - TGTGCCCTGGAGCAGCCCGACGAGGACTATGGCTACACCTTC CALEQPDEDYGYTF
TRBJ1-6 TRBD1 TRBV5-1 - TGCGCCAGCAGCTTGTGTCGACAGGGCCTTAATTCACCCCTCCACTTT CASSLCRQGLNSPLHF
TRBJ2-2 - TRBV7-2 many TGTGCCAGCAGCTCGAGCGGCAGGGGGAGGGCCGGGGAGCTGTTTTTT CASSSSGRGRAGELFF
TRBJ1-1 - TRBV7-9 many TGTGCCAGCGGACTCGAACCCCTTTACACTGAAGCTTTCTTT CASGLEPLYTEAFF
TRBJ2-4 - TRBV6-5 - TGTGCCAGCAGGCCTGGGCTCCAAGCCAAAAACATTCAGTACTTC CASRPGLQAKNIQYF
TRBJ2-1 - TRBV27 - TGTGCCAGCACTAAGATAAGCTCCTACAATGAGCAGTTCTTC CASTKISSYNEQFF
TRBJ2-7 - TRBV5-1 - TGCGCCAGCAGCTTGAGGTGGGGCCCATCCTACGAGCAGTACTTC CASSLRWGPSYEQYF
TRBJ2-3 TRBD2 TRBV24-1 few TGTGCCACCAGTGATTGGCCTAGCGGCGCCCTCACAGATACGCAGTATTTT CATSDWPSGALTDTQYF
TRBJ1-2 TRBD1 TRBV2 - TGTGCCAGCAGGGCCGGGACAGGGGGGATGGTCTATGGCTACACCTTC CASRAGTGGMVYGYTF
TRBJ2-3 - TRBV6-5 - TGTGCCAGCAGTCAACGGGGGGTTCCCAGACAGGGGATCACAGATACGCAGTATTTT CASSQRGVPRQGITDTQYF
TRBJ1-2 TRBD1 TRBV12-3/TRBV12-4 - TGTGCCAGCAGCAACATTACAGGGGGCGCCTACTATGGCTACACCTTC CASSNITGGAYYGYTF
TRBJ2-3 - TRBV7-3 - TGTGCCAGCAGCTTAGTCGTAGGGAACACAGATACGCAGTATTTT CASSLVVGNTDTQYF
TRBJ2-5 - TRBV7-6 - TGTGCCAGCAACTTAGGTCCCGGGTTGGACGAGACCCAGTACTTC CASNLGPGLDETQYF
TRBJ2-3 - TRBV3-1 - TGTGCCAGCAGCTACCGAGATAGTGGGCCAGATACGCAGTATTTT CASSYRDSGPDTQYF
TRBJ2-3 - TRBV7-9 few TGTGCCAGCAGCTCGGTGGGGGATACGCAGTATTTT CASSSVGDTQYF
TRBJ2-5 TRBD1 TRBV6-5 few TGTGCCAGCAGTTACGGGGATCTACAGGGGGCCACCCAAGAGACCCAGTACTTC CASSYGDLQGATQETQYF
TRBJ1-1 - TRBV19 - TGTGCCAGAGGACCTAGGGGTATGAACACTGAAGCTTTCTTT CARGPRGMNTEAFF
TRBJ2-1 - TRBV13 - TGTGCCAGCAGCTACCGGGACTCCATGTACAATGAGCAGTTCTTC CASSYRDSMYNEQFF
TRBJ1-1 - TRBV28 - TGTGCCATCGATAAGAACACTGAAGCTTTCTTT CAIDKNTEAFF